This T cell receptor beta chain was identified during a study of T cell repertoires in cytomegalovirus infection (dated by TCRdb to about 2019). Study-wide context: Alongside well-studied HLA-B-restricted epitopes, the peptide stimulations were aimed at recently identified HLA-C-restricted CMV epitopes, whose presentation resists viral immunomodulation. Donor HLA type was relevant to the analysis, as public TCR beta signatures indicated carriage of CMV infection together with the matching HLA type.

TCRdb shows the sequencer as Illumina HiSeq 1500. TCRdb ran its own pipeline on the public reads, namely fastp trimming at Q25 and MiXCR clone calling, and kept in-frame beta chains. Each record represents a unique CDR3 protein, reported with the most common genes and DNA among its rows. The sample includes some 920,000 distinct CDR3 sequences, with about a third observed a single time. 10% to 15% of the sample is taken by the ten largest. General conclusions and limits of the study: The ex vivo response was dominated by HLA-C-restricted CMV-specific TCR beta clonotypes, which also provided the single most frequent clonotype in two of eight donors. In both this cohort and an independent roughly 350-donor cohort, the cumulative frequency of public TCR beta family members distinguished carriers of CMV infection plus the relevant HLA type.

This specimen's treatment or condition label, per the study, means: in vitro stimulation with specific CMV peptide epitopes to enrich CMV-specific T cells. V is shortened by 5 bases, J by 5 bases, and the region joining them spans 19 bases. The CDR3 goes from the cysteine to the phenylalanine over 15 residues. Only the CDR3 region is kept as DNA, spanning 45 bases read in frame from base 1. The germline V gene (reference sequence) sets CDR1 to SEHNR and CDR2 to FQNEAQ. With respect to this clonotype: Its antigen remains unidentified. Per-nucleotide qualities are absent, and no much larger clonotype sits a single base away.

The specimen was cultured CD8+ T cells from PBMCs, collected from culture after CMV antigen stimulation. The rearrangement combines TRBV7-9 with TRBJ2-7; the D gene cannot be resolved reliably. This clonotype originated in a human donor in good health (CMV status not recorded). Some clones in this sample may be carry-over from other donors' samples. The nucleotide sequence reads TGTGCCAGCAGCGACCCAGAGGTTCAATACGACGAGCAGTACTTC. Its product reads: CASSDPEVQYDEQYF.